The clone carrying this T cell receptor beta chain has ten or more counts. What it binds is unknown. The entry originates in a study of CD8 T cells in ankylosing spondylitis. TCRdb recomputed calls from the 5' RACE reads with MiXCR, one row per CDR3 protein. The repertoire holds more than 150,000 distinct CDR3 sequences, with roughly 18% as singletons. The V gene's germline CDR1 is LNHNV and CDR2 YYDKDF (reference sequence). This CDR3 is 14 amino acids long. V lost 9 bases and J lost 1; bases outside the gene matches: 8. Study-wide results and limits: Blood from ankylosing spondylitis patients appeared to carry a characteristic roughly eight-variant TCR beta motif. Before this, some motif variants had been reported in reactive arthritis synovial fluid and blood.

The sequencing sample was made of blood, either unsorted or a sorted T cell fraction (not recorded which). The genes are TRBV15 and TRBJ1-1; 7 nucleotides agree with TRBD1. The TCR comes from a male donor aged 10 to 30 with ankylosing spondylitis or in good health (not recorded which). CDR3 sequence (DNA): TGTGCCACGAAGGGGACAGACCCGAACACTGAAGCTTTCTTT. As protein: CATKGTDPNTEAFF.